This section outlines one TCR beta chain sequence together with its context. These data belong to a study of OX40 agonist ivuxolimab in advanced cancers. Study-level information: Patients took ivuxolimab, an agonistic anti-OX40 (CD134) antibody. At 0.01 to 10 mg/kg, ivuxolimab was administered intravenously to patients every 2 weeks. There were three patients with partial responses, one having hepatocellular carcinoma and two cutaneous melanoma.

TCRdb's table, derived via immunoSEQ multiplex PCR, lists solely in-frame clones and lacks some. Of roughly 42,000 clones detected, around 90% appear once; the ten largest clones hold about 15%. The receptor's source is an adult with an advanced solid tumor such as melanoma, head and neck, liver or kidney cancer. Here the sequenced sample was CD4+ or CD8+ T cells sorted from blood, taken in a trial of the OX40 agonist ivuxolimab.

CDR3 in DNA: TGTGCCAGCAGCTTAACGGAGACCCAGTACTTC. Translation gives CASSLTETQYF. J is TRBJ2-5 and V is TRBV11-2, with unresolved D. The CDR3 is made up of 11 amino acids. CDR1 and CDR2 (germline): SGHAT, FQNNGV. Trimming removed 2 bases from V and 5 bases from J, with 3 bases in between.